A single sample gave rise to the 11 T cell receptor beta chains below, sequenced in a study of blood T cell repertoires in COVID-19. Profiled with immunoSEQ multiplex PCR; TCRdb holds only in-frame clones, not every one. The repertoire holds about 300,000 clones, with 80% to 90% as singletons. Sequenced input: peripheral blood. All receptors come from a woman in her fifties or sixties with COVID-19, enrolled during active disease.

The rearrangement uses TRBV7-2 and TRBJ1-1; 8 bases line up with TRBD1. This CDR3 has 15 amino acids. V dropped 2 bases and J dropped 2; count of bases not matched to a gene: 4. Germline-derived CDR1 and CDR2 are SGHTA and FQGNSA. In DNA, the CDR3 is TGTGCCAGCAGCTTACTGGGACAGGCAAACACTGAAGCTTTCTTT. Its protein is CASSLLGQANTEAFF.

The chain employs TRBV12-3 or TRBV12-4 and TRBJ2-1; 7 nucleotides align to TRBD2. This CDR3 has 13 residues. V dropped 8 bases and J dropped 2; count of bases not matched to a gene: 3. The CDR3 coding sequence is TGTGCCAGCCGGGGGAGGGCCTACAATGAGCAGTTCTTC. This codes for CASRGRAYNEQFF.

This clone appeared a single time. The chain employs TRBV7-6 and TRBJ2-3; 9 nucleotides agree with TRBD1. V dropped 5 bases and J dropped 10; count of bases not matched to a gene: 4. The length of the CDR3 is 12 residues. The germline V gene has CDR1 SGHVS and CDR2 FNYEAQ. In DNA, the CDR3 is TGTGCCAGCAGCAAAAGGGACAGGGCGCAGTATTTT. It is translated as CASSKRDRAQYF.

The chain uses TRBV29-1 and TRBJ2-2; TRBD2 aligns across 10 bases. Germline trimming cut 4 bases from V and 1 base from J; bases unmatched to any gene: 9. This CDR3 comprises 17 residues. The germline V gene encodes CDR1 SQVTM and CDR2 ANQGSEA. CDR3 DNA: TGCAGCGTTGCCCACTTAGCGGGAGGTTTGAACACCGGGGAGCTGTTTTTT. Its translation: CSVAHLAGGLNTGELFF.

The chain is built from TRBV12-5 and TRBJ1-3; a weak D match, TRBD1 (5 bases). Trimming took off 6 bases at V and 2 bases at J, with 20 bases between the two ends. The CDR3 is made up of 17 amino acids. Germline-derived CDR1 and CDR2 are LGHNT and FRNRAP. CDR3 sequence (DNA): TGTGCTAGTGGCGTCCGTCGGGGAGGGGACGCTGGAAACACCATATATTTT. Residues: CASGVRRGGDAGNTIYF.

This chain uses TRBV19 with TRBJ2-7, with TRBD2 identical over 11 bases. V was pared by 6 bases and J by 1 base, with 5 bases of the junction left unmatched. From germline, CDR1 is LNHDA and CDR2 SQIVND (reference sequence). This CDR3 has 15 residues. CDR3 protein: CASRPGTSGSYEQYF. The CDR3 DNA sequence: TGTGCCAGTAGACCCGGGACTAGCGGATCCTACGAGCAGTACTTC.

This chain links TRBV18 with TRBJ1-2; 8 bases line up with TRBD1. Per germline, CDR1 KGHSH and CDR2 LQKENI. CDR3 length: 18 residues. The ends lost 4 bases at V and 0 bases at J; junction bases unmatched: 13. CDR3 DNA: TGTGCCAGCTCACTTCGTACACCGGGACAGGCTACTAACTATGGCTACACCTTC. Translating it yields CASSLRTPGQATNYGYTF.

This chain uses TRBV6-5 with TRBJ1-3; TRBD1 might be the D (5 bases). The CDR3 consists of 14 residues. In germline, CDR1 is MNHEY, CDR2 SVGAGI. V was cut by 2 bases and J by 5 bases, with 10 bases left in between. This chain's CDR3 is CASSYGQGRNTIYF. The CDR3 nucleotides read TGTGCCAGCAGTTACGGACAAGGAAGAAACACCATATATTTT.

Written as DNA, the CDR3 is TGTGCCAGCAGCTTAATGGGGGCGGATAGCTCCTACAATGAGCAGTTCTTC. This codes for CASSLMGADSSYNEQFF. V and J are TRBV7-3 and TRBJ2-1, with D possibly matching TRBD1 (6 bases). In germline, CDR1 is SGHTA, CDR2 FQGTGA. CDR3 length: 17 residues. V was trimmed by 1 base and J by 0 bases, leaving 13 bases between them. Complete variable domain (other parts from reference TRBV7-3 and TRBJ2-1): GAGVSQTPSNKVTEKGKYVELRCDPISGHTALYWYRQSLGQGPEFLIYFQGTGAADDSGLPNDRFFAVRPEGSVSTLKIQRTERGDSAVYLCASSLMGADSSYNEQFFGPGTRLTVL.

V usage is TRBV24-1 and J usage is TRBJ2-3; D not certain. Germline CDR1 is KGHDR and CDR2 is SFDVKD. The CDR3 consists of 13 residues. The V and J ends lost 3 bases and 13 bases respectively, with 16 bases between them. In DNA form, the CDR3 reads TGTGCCACCAGTGATAGGATGCGGCCTGAGGAGTATTTT. Encoded protein: CATSDRMRPEEYF.

V gene TRBV7-9 combines with J gene TRBJ1-1; 8 positions agree with TRBD1. Germline V lookup: CDR1 SEHNR, CDR2 FQNEAQ (reference sequence). The V gene end was trimmed by 2 bases and the J gene end by 1 base; junction bases not matched to a gene: 9. The CDR3 sequence is 17 residues long. This CDR3 reads CASSLITGGPKNTEAFF. For the CDR3, the DNA is TGTGCCAGCAGCTTAATTACAGGGGGGCCGAAGAACACTGAAGCTTTCTTT.